This TCR beta chain was documented in a study of a mutant IDH1 vaccine in newly diagnosed glioma. Across the whole study: Vaccination followed radiotherapy alone by 4-6 weeks, or accompanied temozolomide cycles. Antecedent treatment encompassed radiotherapy, temozolomide, or their combination; the majority received both.

Comments on this clone: The antigen is not known.

Profiled with immunoSEQ multiplex PCR; TCRdb holds only in-frame clones, not every one. The sample yields about 52,000 clones, over 75% seen once. The CDR3 extends over 15 amino acids. Germline-derived CDR1 and CDR2 are SQVTM and ANQGSEA. Trimming cost V 6 bases and J 6 bases; bases outside gene matches: 16. Specified time point: week 47, end of study. The investigators gave 300 ug of mutant IDH1 20-mer peptide in each vaccine dose, together with topical imiquimod. Here the sequenced sample was PBMCs, taken from a glioma patient whose treatment included an IDH1 peptide vaccine. The clonotype was recovered from a woman in her forties with glioma. Some clones in this sample may be carry-over from other donors' samples. The chain has TRBV29-1 and TRBJ2-7; 8 bases match TRBD1. In DNA, the CDR3 is TGCAGCGTGGATGTTGGACAGGGTTTAAGTGGCGAGCAGTACTTC. It encodes CSVDVGQGLSGEQYF.